The sequence of this T cell receptor beta chain was determined in a study of memory CD4+ T cells and cytomegalovirus serostatus. The sort gate was single viable CD3+CD4+CD8-CD45RO+ cells for memory CD4+ T cells. Donors' CMV status reflects serum IgG against pp150, pp28, p38, p52. V was cut by 5 bases and J by 8 bases, with 15 bases left in between. CDR1 SGHVS and CDR2 FNYEAQ come from the germline V gene. CDR3 length: 13 residues. Clones were sequenced by immunoSEQ multiplex PCR, and TCRdb holds only the in-frame ones, with some missing. The data contain some 73,000 clones, under 80% of them singletons.

Sequencing was performed on memory CD4+ T cells from blood. The chain combines TRBV7-6 with TRBJ2-5; weak D call: TRBD2 (7 bases). The sequence derives from an adult in good health and CMV-seropositive. The CDR3 nucleotides read TGTGCCAGCAGCGGGGGGGACATCGGCACCCAGTACTTC. Translated: CASSGGDIGTQYF.